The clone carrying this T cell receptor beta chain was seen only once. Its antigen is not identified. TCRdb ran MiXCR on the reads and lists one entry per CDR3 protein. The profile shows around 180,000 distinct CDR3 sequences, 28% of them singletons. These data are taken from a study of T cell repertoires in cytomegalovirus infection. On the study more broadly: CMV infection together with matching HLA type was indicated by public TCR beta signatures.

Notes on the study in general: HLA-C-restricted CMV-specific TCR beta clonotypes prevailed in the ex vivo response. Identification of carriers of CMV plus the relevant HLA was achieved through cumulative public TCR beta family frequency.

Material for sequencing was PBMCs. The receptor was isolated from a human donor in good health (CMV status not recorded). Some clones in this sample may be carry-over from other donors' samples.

The CDR3 nucleotides read TGTGCCAGCAGCTTAAGGGGAGGTATGAACACTGAAGCTTTCTTT. Its translation: CASSLRGGMNTEAFF. The chain uses TRBV7-3 and TRBJ1-1; D unclear. V was trimmed by 1 base and J by 0 bases, leaving 9 bases between them. In germline, CDR1 is SGHTA, CDR2 FQGTGA. The CDR3 is made up of 15 amino acids.